The rows below give T cell receptor beta chains drawn from one sample of a study of tumor-infiltrating lymphocytes in primary liver carcinoma. TCRdb re-derived calls from the multiplex PCR reads in MiXCR, one entry per CDR3 protein. The repertoire holds some 320,000 distinct CDR3 sequences, with roughly two thirds as singletons. Material: peripheral blood. Receptor source: a man between 40 and 49 years old with primary liver carcinoma and hepatitis B virus infection. Both conserved end residues are part of each CDR3. A D gene is named only where the DNA matches it firmly. A clone size is listed for some rows: how often the clone was seen (once, few, many), or a class if it is expanded.

TRBV5-5	TRBJ2-3	.	.	CASSTGPATGDTQYF	TGTGCCAGCAGCACGGGACCAGCGACCGGAGATACGCAGTATTTT
TRBV21-1	TRBJ1-5	.	.	CASSPRTGYWAGGNQPQHF	.
TRBV11-2	TRBJ2-1	.	TRBD2	CVSTLLTGTTDEQFF	TGTGTCAGCACCCTCCTAACCGGGACTACCGATGAGCAGTTCTTC
TRBV4-2	TRBJ2-7	many	TRBD2	CASSQGLAGSYEQYF	TGTGCCAGCAGCCAAGGCCTAGCGGGCTCCTACGAGCAGTACTTC
TRBV7-2	TRBJ1-2	once	TRBD1	CASNSGTGGGSYTF	TGTGCCAGCAACTCCGGGACAGGGGGCGGGAGCTACACCTTC
TRBV30	TRBJ1-3	.	.	CAWLSRYGNTIYF	TGTGCCTGGTTGTCGCGGTATGGAAACACCATATATTTT
TRBV7-8	TRBJ2-7	many	TRBD2	CASSLAPSGPSYEQYF	TGTGCCAGCAGCTTAGCTCCTAGCGGGCCTTCCTACGAGCAGTACTTC
TRBV6-1	TRBJ1-2	.	.	CASSLLSLWDYTF	TGTGCCAGCAGCCTACTGTCGTTATGGGACTACACCTTC
TRBV11-1	TRBJ2-3	.	.	CDSGPKGPFDTQYF	TGTGACAGCGGCCCTAAGGGCCCGTTTGATACGCAGTATTTT
TRBV12-3/TRBV12-4	TRBJ1-5	many	TRBD1	CASSIGQGGGQPQHF	TGTGCCAGCAGTATAGGACAGGGGGGAGGTCAGCCCCAGCATTTT
TRBV12-3/TRBV12-4	TRBJ1-6	many	.	CASSLRGSGSPLHF	TGTGCCAGCAGTTTGAGGGGGTCGGGTTCACCCCTCCACTTT
TRBV5-6	TRBJ2-7	.	.	CASSFTGTGTPYEQYF	TGTGCCAGCAGCTTTACTGGGACCGGCACTCCCTACGAGCAGTACTTC
TRBV29-1	TRBJ2-7	many	.	CSVVGESSYEQYF	TGCAGCGTTGTTGGCGAAAGCTCCTACGAGCAGTACTTC
TRBV29-1	TRBJ1-2	many	.	CSVEGVGRRGYTF	TGCAGCGTTGAAGGGGTAGGGAGAAGGGGCTACACCTTC
TRBV4-2	TRBJ2-3	.	.	CAISQEQGSNQPQYF	TGTGCCATCAGCCAGGAACAGGGAAGCAATCAGCCCCAGTATTTT
TRBV5-4	TRBJ2-3	.	TRBD1	CASSFGTGRTDTQYF	TGTGCCAGCAGCTTCGGGACAGGGCGCACAGATACGCAGTATTTT
TRBV29-1	TRBJ1-2	.	.	CSVEHVNRPSCSYTF	TGCAGCGTTGAACACGTTAACCGACCCTCCTGTAGCTACACCTTC
TRBV12-3/TRBV12-4	TRBJ2-2	many	.	CASRSPSSDTGELFF	TGTGCCAGCAGGTCACCATCGTCAGACACCGGGGAGCTGTTTTTT
TRBV30	TRBJ2-5	once	.	CAWSVTSRNQETKYF	TGTGCCTGGAGTGTAACTAGCCGGAACCAAGAGACCAAGTACTTC
TRBV7-3	TRBJ2-2	.	TRBD1	CASGVTTGGWNTGELFF	TGTGCCAGCGGCGTTACTACAGGGGGGTGGAACACCGGGGAGCTGTTTTTT
TRBV10-3	TRBJ2-7	once	.	CVIRDIRQENQYF	TGTGTCATCAGAGACATTCGCCAAGAGAACCAGTACTTC
TRBV11-3	TRBJ2-2	few	.	CASSLGPTWELFF	TGTGCCAGTAGCTTAGGACCCACCTGGGAGCTGTTTTTT
TRBV5-1	TRBJ2-2	.	.	CASSRPETSTGELFF	TGCGCCAGCAGCCGACCAGAGACGTCCACCGGGGAGCTGTTTTTT
TRBV11-2	TRBJ2-3	.	TRBD2	CASSSGGGHVDTRYF	TGTGCCAGCAGCTCGGGGGGGGGTCACGTCGATACGCGGTATTTT
TRBV11-3	TRBJ2-1	.	.	CACSSSQGRTQFF	TGTGCCTGCAGCTCTAGTCAGGGCCGGACTCAGTTCTTC
TRBV11-2	TRBJ1-5	.	.	CAISLSSYQPQHF	TGTGCCATCAGCTTAAGTAGCTATCAGCCCCAACATTTT
TRBV7-4	TRBJ2-1	few	.	CASSLAVLFRWKQFF	TGTGCCAGCAGCTTAGCGGTTCTTTTTAGATGGAAGCAGTTCTTC
TRBV6-1	TRBJ2-1	.	TRBD1	CACTTGVRNEQFF	TGTGCCTGCACGACAGGGGTACGGAATGAGCAGTTCTTC
TRBV11-2	TRBJ1-2	.	TRBD1	CASRLDRAEGYTF	TGTGCCAGCAGACTCGACAGGGCCGAAGGCTACACCTTC
TRBV11-3	TRBJ2-5	.	.	CVSSTGGGGQETQYF	TGTGTCAGCAGCACCGGAGGTGGGGGGCAAGAGACCCAGTACTTC
TRBV4-3	TRBJ2-2	many	TRBD2	CASSQEREGLGVGTGELFF	TGCGCCAGCAGCCAAGAGCGGGAGGGCCTAGGTGTTGGCACCGGGGAGCTGTTTTTT
TRBV7-9	TRBJ2-5	.	TRBD1	CASSLVEGAGHF	TGTGCCAGCAGCTTAGTTGAGGGGGCTGGCCACTTC
TRBV4-3	TRBJ2-3	many	.	CASSQDLGRDTQYF	TGCGCCAGCAGCCAAGACTTGGGGCGAGATACGCAGTATTTT
TRBV11-2	TRBJ2-5	.	.	CASSACARETQYF	TGTGCCAGCAGCGCTTGCGCCAGGGAGACCCAGTACTTC
TRBV11-2	TRBJ1-5	.	.	CASSLEAPVAGMNTQHF	TGTGCCAGCAGTTTAGAGGCCCCAGTGGCAGGGATGAATACGCAGCATTTT
TRBV28	TRBJ2-3	.	TRBD2	CASSLNGGSTDTQYF	TGTGCCAGCAGTTTAAATGGCGGGAGTACAGATACGCAGTATTTT
TRBV5-1	TRBJ2-5	few	TRBD2	CASSGLADYQEAQYF	TGCGCCAGCTCCGGACTAGCGGATTACCAAGAGGCCCAGTACTTC
TRBV4-1	TRBJ2-3	.	TRBD1	CASSQERTEQGDRQYF	TGCGCCAGCAGCCAAGAAAGGACTGAACAGGGGGATAGGCAGTATTTT
TRBV5-1	TRBJ1-1	.	TRBD1	CASSAQGANTEAFF	TGCGCCAGCAGCGCGCAGGGGGCCAACACTGAAGCTTTCTTT
TRBV12-3/TRBV12-4	TRBJ1-5	many	.	CASSFEGGTIGQPQHF	TGTGCCAGCAGTTTTGAGGGGGGGACTATCGGTCAGCCCCAGCATTTT
TRBV6-5	TRBJ1-2	.	TRBD1	CASSSLSGTGLLYGYTF	TGTGCCAGCAGTTCCCTATCCGGGACAGGGCTTCTCTATGGCTACACCTTC